This T cell receptor (beta chain) was identified in a study of cytomegalovirus exposure and HLA in healthy donors (dated by TCRdb to about 2017). Describing the broader study: In an earlier analysis of around 540 of the donors, approximately 260 Gb of sequence data and 95 million to 130 million unique TCR beta sequences from about 179 million T cells were reported. Approximately 330 gigabases of sequencing data and 70 million to 95 million unique TCR sequences made up an early release that covered several hundred HLA-typed donors. Of the 300 to 500 genotyped donors, less than 85% were placed in the genetic ancestry cluster associated with self-reported Caucasian donors. The study aimed to test whether signatures of past pathogen exposure could be identified by cataloging public T cell receptors. The study profiled the T cell repertoires of fewer than 850 subjects by immunosequencing and related them to cytomegalovirus serostatus. In addition to the first cohort of roughly 700 subjects, a separate validation cohort of approximately 120 different subjects was used. To predict cytomegalovirus infection status, the study brought together high-throughput TCR immunosequencing, statistical association of individual TCRs with disease status, and machine learning. In a later analysis, previously published TCR beta repertoires from 670 or so donors were re-analyzed and high-resolution HLA genotyping was added so that TCR occurrence patterns could be studied. The later analysis used no new phenotypic data to find candidate immune exposures, relying instead on TCR beta sequences and their occurrence across donors. In an earlier analysis of 587 of the donors, high-throughput TCR beta sequencing was used to judge whether each TCR beta V gene segment behaved as functional or pseudogenic. Donor age, sex, ethnicity and CMV serostatus were collected together with the repertoire data. A later genetic analysis took genome-wide SNP genotypes for 398 of the 666 donors and used that subset as a discovery cohort. All discovery cohort repertoires had been generated on a single sequencing platform. Both class I and class II loci were covered by HLA typing, at four-digit resolution. Typing coverage differed by locus: A, B, C, DRB1 and DQB1 were typed in about 629-630 donors, DQA1 in around 500, DPA1 in some 570, and DPB1 in about 450. Because of strong linkage in the cohort, roughly five DR-DQ haplotypes were treated as single units for association and clustering. Among several hundred genotyped donors of the cohort, an average of around 250,000 unique TCR beta nucleotide sequences was sequenced per donor, of which about 19% were non-productive.

To note about this clone: Its cognate antigen has yet to be identified. No base qualities exist here, and no much larger clone lies one base off it.

On the study overall, not on this receptor specifically: CMV serostatus was the only immune exposure information available for the cohort. A later analysis found that most CMV-associated TCR beta chains appeared HLA-restricted, with HLA associations seemingly driven largely by CMV exposure. When HLA alleles, especially DR and DQ, strongly co-occurred, TCR associations were difficult to assign to individual alleles. According to the authors, the approach could potentially be generalized to other disease states and immunological phenotypes. Compared with equally common non-associated chains, HLA-associated TCR beta chains in a later analysis were more clonally expanded and had lower generation probabilities. HLA typing was unavailable for some donors at each locus, so association tests used only the typed subset. Because the 87-base-pair reads could not distinguish some IMGT-functional V segments, including TRBV6-2 and TRBV6-3, those segments were excluded. At a false discovery rate of 0.05, a later analysis linked roughly 17,000 TCR beta sequences to specific HLA alleles. A group of highly shared sequence variants was considered likely to be a technical artifact of the sequencing pipeline. The earlier analysis of around 600 of the donors excluded some 15 rarely observed V segments, including chromosome 9 orphons, because counts were too low. Linkage disequilibrium might explain the correlated functional status among segregating V segments, but an unknown experimental factor could not be ruled out. An earlier analysis of approximately 590 of the donors showed that most TCR beta V segments appeared in productive rearrangements either about 87% or about 30% of the time, which broadly matched IMGT annotations. A further reported finding was that TCR beta sequences accurately predicted the HLA-A and HLA-B alleles for most subjects in the first cohort. In vitro tests confirmed that a few of the cytomegalovirus-associated TCR beta chains recognize cytomegalovirus antigens. V-gene and J-gene trimming of TCR beta chains was associated with a missense DCLRE1C variant in a later genetic analysis, and the association was replicated in an independent cohort. Compared with the approximately 670-donor mean, donors in an Asian-associated ancestry cluster had fewer N-insertions in productive TCRs, according to a later genetic analysis. Most TCR sequences were seen in very few donors, while some public TCRs were found in many individuals. Cytomegalovirus status was reported to be diagnosed by the classifier with high specificity and sensitivity in both the original and validation cohorts. According to a later analysis, TCR association rates differed among HLA loci, with DRB1 alleles showing the most associated TCRs and HLA-C alleles showing the fewest. The study listed 164 TCR beta chains as associated with cytomegalovirus. Sequencing depth was assumed to be roughly uniform across donors in the presence/absence analyses, though that assumption may not hold. In this cohort, only TCR beta chains were sequenced, and detectable features were limited by the absence of alpha or paired-chain data. Several of the top co-occurrence clusters appeared to be linked to parvovirus B19, influenza, CMV and Epstein-Barr virus, according to a later analysis.

Library prep was done by the immunoSEQ multiplex PCR assay. For the multiplex PCR, a mixture combining 60 forward primers for TCR Vbeta segments and 13 reverse primers for TCR Jbeta segments was used. The CDR3 region of rearranged TCR beta genes was amplified from genomic DNA by a multiplex PCR assay. Amplified TCR beta libraries were sequenced as 87-base-pair reads on the Illumina HiSeq System. In the source study's methods: A later analysis tallied some 79 million unique TCR beta chains across the 600 to 700 repertoires, and around 12 million of those chains were shared by two or more donors. A nearest-neighbor algorithm error-corrected the raw reads and collapsed the reads into unique sequences, merging closely related sequences to remove PCR and sequencing errors. CDR3 sequences were aligned to IMGT reference sequences to assign V, D and J gene segments. For a sequence to be retained, at least a six-nucleotide match to both a V gene segment and a J gene segment was required. Rearrangements were classified as productive when the CDR3 lacked stop codons and remained in frame with V and J, and all other rearrangements were classified as non-productive. CDR3 was defined according to IMGT convention as the region running from the second conserved V-encoded cysteine to the conserved J-encoded phenylalanine. The earlier analysis of 587 of the donors excluded sequences that lacked an unambiguous match to a single V gene segment. In an earlier analysis of 587 of the donors, a V segment was called functional when productive rearrangements were above 56.7%, and segregating when the standard deviation between donors exceeded 5%. A statistical classification framework was built for diagnosing cytomegalovirus status from the catalog of TCR beta chain sequences. V and J gene assignment, in a later analysis, came from comparing TCR nucleotide sequences with IMGT/GENE-DB human TR gene sequences. A later analysis assigned CDR3 sequences and most-parsimonious VDJ recombination scenarios with the TCRdist pipeline. In a later analysis, each TCR beta chain was defined by its CDR3 amino acid sequence together with its V-gene family, and reads without a unique V-gene family were excluded. As a way to deal with suspected cross-contamination and a sequencing artifact, a later analysis dropped hundreds of nucleotide sequences that were highly shared and had low generation probability. For each public chain, a later analysis derived a clonal expansion index from normalized ranks of inferred template counts within each repertoire. Generation probabilities in a later analysis came from a VDJ recombination model fitted to out-of-frame rearrangements, and those results were checked against IGoR. Hypergeometric tests were used in a later analysis to score TCR-TCR, TCR-HLA and TCR-CMV co-occurrence, with a repertoire-size bias correction applied to the TCR pairs. False discovery rates were estimated in a later analysis by permuting HLA or CMV assignments 20 times. In a later analysis, co-occurring TCRs were grouped using DBSCAN, with TCRdist sequence similarity added in when clustering inside HLA-allele-positive subsets. Repertoires with fewer than 30,000 or more than 120,000 public chains, plus five repertoires with anomalous nucleotide sharing, were excluded from co-occurrence clustering. TCRdb stores this immuneACCESS table with in-frame sequences only. Part of the clones is absent; in the studies checked, under half of the shortfall reflects unresolved V genes, and no reason is known for the rest. V, J and clone size are those of that table, while D and trimming were read from the DNA. For this sample the table gives a few hundred thousand clones, of which about three quarters were detected only once. 15% to 17% of the sample rests with the top ten.

The cohort comprised some 730 healthy bone marrow donors. All cohort members were sampled while nominally healthy, although unrecorded immune exposures were likely present. The donor was CMV seronegative and belonged to the group of 350 to 400 seronegative cohort members. Each donor provided a peripheral blood sample, and peripheral blood mononuclear cells were used for TCR beta sequencing. Genomic DNA extraction from the blood cell samples was performed with the Qiagen DNeasy Blood Extraction Kit. Trimming leaves V shorter by 7 bases and J shorter by 5 bases, with the junction holding 15 bases beyond the gene matches. CDR3 length: 16 amino acids, cysteine to phenylalanine. Just CDR3 DNA is preserved here, 48 bases in frame from base 1. CDR1 and CDR2 are read off the germline V gene (reference sequence) as MNHEY and SMNVEV.

The specimen was PBMCs. The chain is assembled from TRBV27 and TRBJ1-1; TRBD1 matches 8 bases in the middle. The receptor's source is a middle-aged man in good health and CMV-seronegative. The nucleotide sequence reads as follows: TGTGCCAGCACCACCCGCCCCGGGACAGGAGATACTGAAGCTTTCTTT. This encodes CASTTRPGTGDTEAFF.